This T cell receptor (beta chain) was sequenced in a study of cytomegalovirus exposure and HLA in healthy donors. Study-level results: Listed as cytomegalovirus-associated were 150 or so TCR beta chains. Cytomegalovirus status, reportedly, was diagnosed with high specificity and sensitivity by the classifier.

This PCR relied on a set of 60 Vbeta primers and 13 Jbeta primers. Generated by immunoSEQ multiplex PCR, the TCRdb table keeps only in-frame clones and is missing some. The sample contains about 70,000 clones, about 74% of which appear only once. Worth noting for this clone: The antigen is not known.

From germline, CDR1 is SGHNT and CDR2 YENEEA. V was clipped by 5 bases and J by 10 bases, with 15 bases between them. The CDR3 length is 13 residues. This TCR came from a human donor in good health. The genes are TRBV11-3 and TRBJ2-1; D possibly corresponds to TRBD2 (6 bases). Sequenced sample: PBMCs. In nucleotides, the CDR3 is TGTGCCAGCAGCCCCGAAGGCGCGGGAGAGCAGTTCTTC. Its protein is CASSPEGAGEQFF.